The text below deals with one T cell receptor (beta chain). This CDR3 has 16 amino acids. Germline loops: CDR1 LGHNA, CDR2 YNFKEQ. Trimming cost V 4 bases and J 2 bases; bases outside gene matches: 6. The entry originates in a study of blood T cell repertoires in COVID-19. Study background: Donors in the United States, Italy and Spain gave samples during acute or convalescent COVID-19. T cells, B-cell-depleted T cells, or PBMCs provided the cDNA or gDNA that served as material.

Seattle's enrolled individuals joined amid active infection and were then monitored longitudinally. In the source study's methods: Reference gene primer amplification gave estimated nucleated cell counts. Only in-frame clones appear in the TCRdb table, and some are missing; sequencing was by immunoSEQ multiplex PCR. Clonal size and the V and J genes are those of that table, whereas D and trimming came from the DNA. The sample holds some 170,000 clones; roughly 79% are singletons and the top ten take approximately 9.9%. This receptor was obtained from a woman aged 40 to 50 with COVID-19, enrolled during active disease. Sequenced sample: peripheral blood. The J gene is TRBJ2-3, the V gene TRBV4-2; 10 bases fit TRBD2. The CDR3 reads CASSPIAGGITDTQYF. CDR3 coding DNA: TGTGCCAGCAGCCCCATAGCGGGGGGCATCACAGATACGCAGTATTTT.